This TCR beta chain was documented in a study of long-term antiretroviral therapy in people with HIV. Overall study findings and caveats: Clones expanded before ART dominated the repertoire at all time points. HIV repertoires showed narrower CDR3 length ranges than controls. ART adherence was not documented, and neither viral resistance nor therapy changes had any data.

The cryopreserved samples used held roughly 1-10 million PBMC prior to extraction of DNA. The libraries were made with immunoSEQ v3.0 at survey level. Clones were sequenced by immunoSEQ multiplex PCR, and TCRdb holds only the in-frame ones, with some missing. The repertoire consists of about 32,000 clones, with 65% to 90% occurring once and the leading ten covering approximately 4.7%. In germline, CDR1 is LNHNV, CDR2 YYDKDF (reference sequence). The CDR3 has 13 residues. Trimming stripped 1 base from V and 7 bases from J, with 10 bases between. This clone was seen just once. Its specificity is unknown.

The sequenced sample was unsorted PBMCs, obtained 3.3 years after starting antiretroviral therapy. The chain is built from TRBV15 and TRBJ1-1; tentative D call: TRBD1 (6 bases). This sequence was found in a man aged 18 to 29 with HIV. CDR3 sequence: CATSRGGPLEAFF. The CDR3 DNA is TGTGCCACCAGCAGAGGGGGGCCACTTGAAGCTTTCTTT. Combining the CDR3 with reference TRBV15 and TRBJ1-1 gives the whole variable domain DAMVIQNPRYQVTQFGKPVTLSCSQTLNHNVMYWYQQKSSQAPKLLFHYYDKDFNNEADTPDNFQSRRPNTSFCFLDIRSPGLGDTAMYLCATSRGGPLEAFFGQGTRLTVV.